The 16 T cell receptor beta chains listed next were all sequenced from one sample in a study of blood T cell repertoires in COVID-19. Libraries were prepared by immunoSEQ multiplex PCR; TCRdb keeps only in-frame clonotypes and omits some of them. The sample holds 35,000 or so clones, over 75% seen once. Sample: peripheral blood. The receptors derive from a man at least 80 years old with active or convalescent COVID-19.

The CDR3 loop is CASSEVDTGELFF. CDR3 coding DNA: TGCGCCAGCAGCGAGGTAGACACCGGGGAGCTGTTTTTT. The V call is TRBV5-1, the J call TRBJ2-2; no clear D. V lost 4 bases to trimming and J lost 3 bases, with 7 bases between them. The V gene's germline CDR1 is SGHRS and CDR2 YFSETQ. The CDR3 length is 13 residues.

With regard to this clone: The sample holds other DNA sequences that translate to the same CDR3. The V gene is TRBV19, the J gene TRBJ2-5, with D possibly being TRBD1 (6 bases). V lost 10 bases and J lost 2, with 14 bases in between. CDR3 length: 13 residues. Germline assignment: CDR1 LNHDA and CDR2 SQIVND (reference sequence). This CDR3 is CATAAQGQETQYF. The DNA of the CDR3 is TGTGCCACCGCCGCTCAGGGGCAAGAGACCCAGTACTTC.

The table lists this clone with a few counts. The rearrangement links TRBV7-2 to TRBJ2-7; TRBD2 aligns across 8 bases. The CDR3 has 13 amino acids. Trimming at V came to 3 bases and at J to 4 bases, leaving 2 bases not matched to a gene. Germline assignment: CDR1 SGHTA and CDR2 FQGNSA. CDR3 amino acids: CASSFSGGYEQYF. CDR3 in DNA: TGTGCCAGCAGCTTTTCGGGGGGGTACGAGCAGTACTTC.

V is TRBV24-1 and J is TRBJ2-7; weak D call: TRBD1 (5 bases). Germline V lookup: CDR1 KGHDR, CDR2 SFDVKD. V was trimmed by 0 bases and J by 2 bases, leaving 19 bases between them. The CDR3 is 18 residues long. The CDR3 DNA reads TGTGCCACCAGTGATTTGGACGTGATAACAGGAGAGACCTACGAGCAGTACTTC. Translated, it gives CATSDLDVITGETYEQYF.

This rearrangement joins TRBV7-9 to TRBJ1-6; a weak D match, TRBD1 (5 bases). This CDR3 is 15 amino acids long. CDR1 is SEHNR, CDR2 FQNEAQ, per germline (reference sequence). V lost 4 bases and J 7 bases, leaving 14 bases between the germline ends. The CDR3, as DNA: TGTGCCAGCAGCTCGGAGGGGCGGGGGAATTCACCCCTCCACTTT. This gives the protein CASSSEGRGNSPLHF.

The rearrangement uses TRBV9 and TRBJ2-7; 8 bases agree with TRBD1. CDR1 is SGDLS and CDR2 is YYNGEE in the germline V gene. J was trimmed by 3 bases and V by 4 bases; bases with no gene match: 15. The CDR3 covers 17 residues. The CDR3, as DNA: TGTGCCAGCAGCCTAGTCTCGGACAGGGCGGAATTCTACGAGCAGTACTTC. It is translated as CASSLVSDRAEFYEQYF.

This chain uses TRBV27 with TRBJ2-1; 8 bases line up with TRBD2. The germline V gene encodes CDR1 MNHEY and CDR2 SMNVEV (reference sequence). The V and J ends lost 1 base and 7 bases, in that order; junction bases with no gene match: 18. CDR3 length: 19 amino acids. As DNA, the CDR3 is TGTGCCAGCAGTTTATACTCTTGGGCTAGCGGGTCACGGGGAAATGAGCAGTTCTTC. It codes for CASSLYSWASGSRGNEQFF.

The V and J genes are TRBV9 and TRBJ1-2; 8 bases are shared with TRBD1. The CDR3 loop spans 14 amino acids. Trimming took 1 base from V and 6 from J; bases not matched to a gene: 5. From germline, CDR1 is SGDLS and CDR2 YYNGEE. CDR3 residues: CASSVSGGRNGYTF. CDR3 bases: TGTGCCAGCAGCGTATCAGGGGGCAGGAATGGCTACACCTTC.

CDR3 region: CASSDRTTINYGYTF. In DNA, the CDR3 is TGTGCCAGCTCAGACAGGACCACTATTAACTATGGCTACACCTTC. The chain couples TRBV18 to TRBJ1-2, with D possibly matching TRBD1 (6 bases). Germline V gives CDR1 KGHSH, CDR2 LQKENI. V lost 5 bases and J 1 base, leaving 14 bases between the germline ends. CDR3 length equals 15 residues.

CDR3 bases: TGCGCCAGCGATGGGGGACAGGGTCTGGTTGGTGATCAGCCCCAGCATTTT. Translating gives CASDGGQGLVGDQPQHF. The gene calls are TRBV10-1 and TRBJ1-5; 9 bases match TRBD1. The CDR3 runs 17 residues. The V gene's germline CDR1 is WNHNN and CDR2 SYGVQD (reference sequence). After removal of 8 bases from V and 5 bases from J, the junction contained 16 bases not matched to a gene.

The V call is TRBV5-1, the J call TRBJ2-7; 9 bases are a match to TRBD1. V shed 4 bases and J 6 bases; nucleotides not matched to a gene: 11. This CDR3 is 15 amino acids long. CDR1 SGHRS and CDR2 YFSETQ come from the germline V gene. CDR3 residues: CASSGTGNTFAEQYF. The CDR3 bases are TGCGCCAGCAGCGGGACAGGGAATACCTTCGCCGAGCAGTACTTC. The whole variable domain, remainder taken from reference TRBV5-1 and TRBJ2-7, is KAGVTQTPRYLIKTRGQQVTLSCSPISGHRSVSWYQQTPGQGLQFLFEYFSETQRNKGNFPGRFSGRQFSNSRSEMNVSTLELGDSALYLCASSGTGNTFAEQYFGPGTRLTVT.

The chain combines TRBV5-1 with TRBJ1-1, with a possible D match to TRBD1 (5 bases). The V gene's germline CDR1 is SGHRS and CDR2 YFSETQ. The length of the CDR3 is 15 residues. Trimming removed 4 bases from V and 1 base from J, with 14 bases in between. The DNA for the CDR3 is TGCGCCAGCAGCCAGACTCCGGGGGGGAACACTGAAGCTTTCTTT. This codes for CASSQTPGGNTEAFF.

The V and J genes are TRBV30 and TRBJ2-5; 10 bases match TRBD2. From germline, CDR1 is GTSNPN and CDR2 SVGIG (reference sequence). CDR3 length equals 16 residues. V trimming: 3 bases; J trimming: 2 bases; junction bases outside the gene matches: 9. The CDR3 region is CAWSLELAGLQETQYF. As DNA, the CDR3 is TGTGCCTGGAGCTTAGAACTAGCGGGGCTACAAGAGACCCAGTACTTC.

The chain is built from TRBV19 and TRBJ1-1; TRBD1 aligns across 9 bases. The CDR3 runs to 15 residues. CDR1 and CDR2 (germline): LNHDA, SQIVND (reference sequence). The J segment lost 11 bases and the V segment lost 5 bases, leaving 15 bases of the junction unmatched. The CDR3: CASSEHRGRIPKAFF. The CDR3 region has the DNA TGTGCCAGTAGTGAACACAGGGGGCGCATCCCCAAGGCTTTCTTT.

V and J are TRBV5-3 and TRBJ2-7; the D gene is possibly TRBD1 (6 bases). TRBV5-3 is given ORF status, its function remaining uncertain. V lost 2 bases and J 0 bases, leaving 21 bases between the germline ends. The CDR3 loop spans 18 amino acids. The CDR3 sequence: CARSLRAGCRGCSYEQYF. CDR3 in DNA: TGTGCCAGAAGCTTACGGGCAGGGTGCAGGGGCTGCTCCTACGAGCAGTACTTC.

The chain uses TRBV3-1 (or the pseudogene TRBV3-2) and TRBJ2-3; 15 bases are a match to TRBD2. The ends lost 4 bases at V and 7 bases at J; junction bases unmatched: 12. Germline CDR1 reads LGHDT; CDR2 reads YNNKEL (reference sequence). The length of the CDR3 is 18 residues. This chain's CDR3 is CASSPYTPGLAGGNTQYF. CDR3 sequence (DNA): TGTGCCAGCAGCCCGTATACTCCGGGACTAGCGGGAGGAAATACGCAGTATTTT.